Listed below are T cell receptor beta chains from one sample, sequenced in a study of cytotoxic CD8 clonotypes in ibrutinib-treated CLL. TCRdb's table, derived via immunoSEQ multiplex PCR, lists solely in-frame clones and lacks some. The table has some 200,000 clones, 60% to 80% seen once; the top ten hold over 10%. This material consisted of PBMCs, taken after 12 months of ibrutinib treatment. The receptors come from a human donor with chronic lymphocytic leukemia. Both conserved end residues are part of each CDR3. Each record gives: clone size, D gene, V gene, J gene, CDR3 protein, CDR3 DNA. D genes are given only for firm matches. A clone size is listed for some rows: how often the clone was seen (once, few, many), or a class if it is expanded.

-	-	TRBV5-1	TRBJ2-7	CASSLQASEQYF	TGCGCCAGCAGCCTACAAGCTAGCGAGCAGTACTTC
-	-	TRBV28	TRBJ1-5	CASSDISGHYSNQPQHF	TGTGCCAGCAGCGATATAAGTGGGCATTATAGCAATCAGCCCCAGCATTTT
once	-	TRBV4-1	TRBJ1-5	CASSVSAGVNQPQHF	TGCGCCAGCAGTGTAAGTGCGGGTGTCAATCAGCCCCAGCATTTT
-	TRBD2	TRBV6-6	TRBJ2-1	CASSSRGLAGNEQFF	TGTGCCAGCAGTTCTCGAGGACTAGCGGGGAATGAGCAGTTCTTC
-	-	TRBV18	TRBJ2-3	CASSPQGGDTQYF	TGTGCCAGCTCACCTCAGGGAGGAGATACGCAGTATTTT
once	-	TRBV28	TRBJ1-5	CASRTQEYQNQPQHF	TGTGCCAGCAGAACACAGGAGTATCAGAATCAGCCCCAGCATTTT
-	-	TRBV6-5	TRBJ2-7	CASRNDRTLSYEQYF	TGTGCCAGCAGAAACGACCGAACCCTCTCCTACGAGCAGTACTTC
once	TRBD2	TRBV28	TRBJ2-5	CASSDPRGRGETQYF	TGTGCCAGCAGTGATCCACGAGGGAGGGGAGAGACCCAGTACTTC
-	-	TRBV15	TRBJ2-3	CATSRETGPGSVTQYF	TGTGCCACCAGCAGAGAGACGGGCCCGGGGTCAGTCACGCAGTATTTT
-	-	TRBV29-1	TRBJ1-1	CSACGNMNTEAFF	TGCAGCGCTTGCGGCAACATGAACACTGAAGCTTTCTTT
-	-	TRBV12-5	TRBJ2-1	CASGLWGVNNEQFF	TGTGCTAGTGGTTTGTGGGGGGTGAACAATGAGCAGTTCTTC
-	-	TRBV5-6	TRBJ2-2	CASSLRRELAGELFF	TGTGCCAGCAGCTTGCGAAGGGAACTGGCCGGGGAGCTGTTTTTT
-	TRBD1	TRBV13	TRBJ2-7	CASSRDRGYEQYF	TGTGCCAGCAGCCGGGACAGGGGTTACGAGCAGTACTTC
-	TRBD2	TRBV28	TRBJ2-7	CASSWGRGDYEQYF	TGTGCCAGTAGTTGGGGGCGGGGGGACTACGAGCAGTACTTC
once	-	TRBV19	TRBJ1-1	CASNRQTMNTEAFF	TGTGCCAGTAACCGACAGACCATGAACACTGAAGCTTTCTTT
-	-	TRBV6-5	TRBJ1-2	CASGGGHGYTF	TGTGCCAGCGGGGGGGGCCATGGCTACACCTTC
-	-	TRBV19	TRBJ2-7	CASSIRRPAEQYF	TGTGCCAGTAGTATTCGGCGTCCTGCGGAGCAGTACTTC
few	TRBD1	TRBV5-1	TRBJ2-2	CASALGDSPTGGELFF	TGCGCCAGTGCCCTCGGGGACAGCCCAACCGGCGGGGAGCTGTTTTTT
-	-	TRBV7-8	TRBJ2-5	CASRQLQETQYF	TGTGCCAGCCGACAGCTCCAAGAGACCCAGTACTTC
-	-	TRBV27	TRBJ2-7	CASRGTVTSYEQYF	TGTGCCAGCCGAGGGACTGTAACCTCCTACGAGCAGTACTTC
-	-	TRBV2	TRBJ1-3	CASSLAPGNTIYF	TGTGCCAGCAGTCTAGCCCCTGGAAACACCATATATTTT
-	TRBD1	TRBV7-9	TRBJ2-1	CASSLGSTGSSYNEQFF	TGTGCCAGCAGCTTAGGCTCGACAGGGAGCTCCTACAATGAGCAGTTCTTC
once	-	TRBV5-4	TRBJ1-1	CASSGWTAGNTEAFF	TGTGCCAGCAGCGGGTGGACGGCGGGGAACACTGAAGCTTTCTTT
-	TRBD1	TRBV5-1	TRBJ1-6	CASSLMTGGYNSPLHF	TGCGCCAGCAGCTTGATGACAGGGGGCTATAATTCACCCCTCCACTTT
-	-	TRBV11-2	TRBJ2-5	CASCPGVAAQETQYF	TGTGCCAGCTGCCCGGGGGTAGCGGCCCAGGAGACCCAGTACTTC
-	TRBD1	TRBV10-2	TRBJ2-7	CASTRDRGGYEQYF	TGCGCCAGCACCCGGGACAGGGGAGGTTACGAGCAGTACTTC
once	-	TRBV6-5	TRBJ2-3	CASSYTGTITDTQYF	TGTGCCAGCAGTTACACAGGAACTATCACAGATACGCAGTATTTT
-	-	TRBV6-1	TRBJ1-1	CASIGASGTNSGAFF	TGTGCCAGCATAGGTGCGTCCGGGACAAATAGCGGGGCTTTCTTT
once	TRBD1	TRBV29-1	TRBJ2-7	CSVVPGQGTYEQYF	TGCAGCGTCGTCCCGGGACAGGGAACCTACGAGCAGTACTTC
-	TRBD2	TRBV28	TRBJ2-1	CASNGGRALNEQFF	TGTGCCAGCAATGGCGGGAGGGCCCTCAATGAGCAGTTCTTC
-	-	TRBV4-1	TRBJ2-7	CASSQLGGQGLHEQYF	TGCGCCAGCAGCCAATTAGGAGGCCAGGGGCTACACGAGCAGTACTTC
-	-	TRBV5-8	TRBJ1-3	CASSYETLDIGSGNTIYF	TGTGCCAGCAGCTACGAAACGCTTGACATCGGCTCTGGAAACACCATATATTTT
-	-	TRBV28	TRBJ2-7	CASIPRVPSSYEQYF	TGTGCCAGCATCCCCAGGGTCCCGAGCTCCTACGAGCAGTACTTC
-	-	TRBV7-6	TRBJ2-7	CASSLTGTYEQYF	TGTGCCAGCAGCTTAACAGGTACCTACGAGCAGTACTTC
-	-	TRBV27	TRBJ2-7	CASSLGLQGAYEQYF	TGTGCCAGCAGTTTAGGACTCCAAGGGGCCTACGAGCAGTACTTC
-	-	TRBV30	TRBJ2-4	CAWSGLGIGGSIQYF	TGTGCCTGGAGTGGGTTAGGGATCGGGGGCTCCATTCAGTACTTC
-	-	TRBV7-9	TRBJ1-3	CASSPGTAGNTIYF	TGTGCCAGCAGCCCTGGGACTGCTGGAAACACCATATATTTT
-	-	TRBV5-4	TRBJ2-1	CASSPGLMISYNEQFF	TGTGCCAGCAGCCCGGGACTCATGATCTCCTACAATGAGCAGTTCTTC
-	TRBD1	TRBV5-1	TRBJ1-1	CASSPSALTGGRTEAFF	TGCGCCAGCAGCCCCTCGGCACTCACAGGGGGGCGCACTGAAGCTTTCTTT
-	-	TRBV5-6	TRBJ2-7	CASTPGQAAYEQYF	TGTGCCAGCACCCCGGGACAAGCGGCCTACGAGCAGTACTTC
once	TRBD2	TRBV30	TRBJ2-3	CAWTSLAGVTDTQYF	TGTGCCTGGACGTCACTAGCGGGGGTCACAGATACGCAGTATTTT
-	-	TRBV18	TRBJ2-5	CATTKSAEETQYF	TGTGCCACTACGAAATCGGCCGAAGAGACCCAGTACTTC
-	TRBD2	TRBV6-1	TRBJ2-7	CASSDGLAVQNEQYF	TGTGCCAGCAGCGATGGGCTAGCGGTCCAAAACGAGCAGTACTTC
-	TRBD1	TRBV11-2	TRBJ2-5	CASSLGGQSTETQYF	TGTGCCAGCAGCTTAGGGGGACAGAGTACAGAGACCCAGTACTTC
-	-	TRBV2	TRBJ2-2	CASLSSWRNTGELFF	TGTGCCAGCCTTTCTAGCTGGAGGAACACCGGGGAGCTGTTTTTT